The rows below give T cell receptor beta chains drawn from one sample of a study of post-analysis software for immune sequencing data. MiXCR was run by TCRdb on the PCR reads, yielding one entry per CDR3 protein. The sample carries 350,000 to 450,000 distinct CDR3 sequences, approximately 33% recorded once. Input material: blood. Receptors originate from a girl under 18 with multiple sclerosis. The CDR3 runs from the conserved cysteine through the conserved F or W. The D gene is left open where the match is weak. Clone sizes are given selectively: once, few, many, or a class where the clone is expanded.

v_gene: TRBV5-1; d_gene: -; abundance: few; len: 13; j_gene: TRBJ1-2; CDR3nt: TGCGCCAGCAGCTCAATTTACAGGGATGGCTACACCTTC; CDR3aa: CASSSIYRDGYTF
v_gene: TRBV3-1; d_gene: -; abundance: -; len: 14; j_gene: TRBJ1-2; CDR3nt: TGTGCCAGCAGCCAAGACACAGGAAGACATGGCTACACCTTC; CDR3aa: CASSQDTGRHGYTF
v_gene: TRBV29-1; d_gene: -; abundance: -; len: 12; j_gene: TRBJ2-2; CDR3nt: TGCAGCGTATCTTCGTCGGCCGGGGAGCTGTTTTTT; CDR3aa: CSVSSSAGELFF
v_gene: TRBV12-3/TRBV12-4; d_gene: -; abundance: few; len: 13; j_gene: TRBJ1-5; CDR3nt: TGTGCCAGCAGGTTTCAGGGAGGTCAGCCCCAGCATTTT; CDR3aa: CASRFQGGQPQHF
v_gene: TRBV9; d_gene: TRBD1; abundance: few; len: 14; j_gene: TRBJ2-7; CDR3nt: TGTGCCAGCAGCGGGACAGGGACGCCCTACGAGCAGTACTTC; CDR3aa: CASSGTGTPYEQYF
v_gene: TRBV5-1; d_gene: -; abundance: -; len: 12; j_gene: TRBJ2-3; CDR3nt: TGCGCCAGCGGCAGGGGGGAAGATACGCAGTATTTT; CDR3aa: CASGRGEDTQYF
v_gene: TRBV6-6; d_gene: -; abundance: -; len: 14; j_gene: TRBJ1-4; CDR3nt: TGTGCCAGCAGTTACGGTAGGGGGAGTGGAAAACTGTTTTTT; CDR3aa: CASSYGRGSGKLFF
v_gene: TRBV12-3/TRBV12-4; d_gene: -; abundance: -; len: 16; j_gene: TRBJ2-3; CDR3nt: TGTGCCAGTATTCCGGGACACCAAATGAGCACAGATACGCAGTATTTT; CDR3aa: CASIPGHQMSTDTQYF
v_gene: TRBV5-5; d_gene: -; abundance: few; len: 13; j_gene: TRBJ2-3; CDR3nt: TGTGCCAGCAGCACTCGACGGGGAGATACGCAGTATTTT; CDR3aa: CASSTRRGDTQYF
v_gene: TRBV29-1; d_gene: TRBD2; abundance: -; len: 15; j_gene: TRBJ2-5; CDR3nt: TGCAGCGTTGATGGGGGGCGGGGGGCCTGGGAGACCCAGTACTTC; CDR3aa: CSVDGGRGAWETQYF
v_gene: TRBV20-1; d_gene: -; abundance: -; len: 15; j_gene: TRBJ2-3; CDR3nt: TGCAGTGCTAGGTCTAGCTTCCCTAGCACAGATACGCAGTATTTT; CDR3aa: CSARSSFPSTDTQYF
v_gene: TRBV20-1; d_gene: TRBD2; abundance: few; len: 15; j_gene: TRBJ2-5; CDR3nt: TGCAGTGCCCCCACTAGCGGGGGCCCCCAAGAGACCCAGTACTTC; CDR3aa: CSAPTSGGPQETQYF
v_gene: TRBV11-2; d_gene: -; abundance: few; len: 15; j_gene: TRBJ2-7; CDR3nt: TGTGCCAGCAGCTTAGAGCAGGGGCACCCCTACGAGCAGTACTTC; CDR3aa: CASSLEQGHPYEQYF
v_gene: TRBV5-1; d_gene: -; abundance: -; len: 16; j_gene: TRBJ2-3; CDR3nt: TGCGCCAGCAGCTACTTGGCGGGGACTAGCACAGATACGCAGTATTTT; CDR3aa: CASSYLAGTSTDTQYF
v_gene: TRBV5-5; d_gene: TRBD1; abundance: few; len: 15; j_gene: TRBJ2-7; CDR3nt: TGTGCCAGCAGCTTGGTAGGGACAGGGTTCAACGAGCAGTACTTC; CDR3aa: CASSLVGTGFNEQYF
v_gene: TRBV12-3/TRBV12-4; d_gene: -; abundance: -; len: 13; j_gene: TRBJ1-2; CDR3nt: TGTGCCAGCAGTTTAATCCTTAACTATGGCTACACCTTC; CDR3aa: CASSLILNYGYTF
v_gene: TRBV5-1; d_gene: TRBD1; abundance: few; len: 16; j_gene: TRBJ1-4; CDR3nt: TGCGCCAGCAGACCAGCTAACAGGGGTTTGAATGAAAAACTGTTTTTT; CDR3aa: CASRPANRGLNEKLFF
v_gene: TRBV28; d_gene: TRBD1; abundance: -; len: 17; j_gene: TRBJ1-2; CDR3nt: TGTGCCAGCAGTTCCGGGACAGGTGTGTTCCTTGACTATGGCTACACCTTC; CDR3aa: CASSSGTGVFLDYGYTF
v_gene: TRBV24-1; d_gene: -; abundance: -; len: 10; j_gene: TRBJ2-7; CDR3nt: TGTGCCACCAACCCCTACGAGCAGTACTTC; CDR3aa: CATNPYEQYF
v_gene: TRBV11-2; d_gene: TRBD1; abundance: -; len: 15; j_gene: TRBJ2-7; CDR3nt: TGTGCCAGCAGCCCGAACAGGGGCGGGCTATACGAGCAGTACTTC; CDR3aa: CASSPNRGGLYEQYF
v_gene: TRBV28; d_gene: -; abundance: -; len: 13; j_gene: TRBJ2-5; CDR3nt: TGTGCCAGCAGTTCGGGGGACCAAGAGACCCAGTACTTC; CDR3aa: CASSSGDQETQYF
v_gene: TRBV12-3/TRBV12-4; d_gene: -; abundance: -; len: 13; j_gene: TRBJ2-1; CDR3nt: TGTGCCAGCAGCTTAACAGGGTCCAATGAGCAGTTCTTC; CDR3aa: CASSLTGSNEQFF
v_gene: TRBV20-1; d_gene: -; abundance: -; len: 15; j_gene: TRBJ1-2; CDR3nt: TGCAGTGCAAAGACGGCTGCAGCGGCTTCCTATGGCTACACCTTC; CDR3aa: CSAKTAAAASYGYTF
v_gene: TRBV4-3; d_gene: TRBD2; abundance: -; len: 17; j_gene: TRBJ2-3; CDR3nt: TGCGCCAGCAGCCAGGAGGTTAGCGGGGGTAGCACAGATACGCAGTATTTT; CDR3aa: CASSQEVSGGSTDTQYF
v_gene: TRBV6-1; d_gene: -; abundance: -; len: 17; j_gene: TRBJ1-1; CDR3nt: TGTGCCAGCAGTGAAGGAGGCAGGGGATGGGTGAACACTGAAGCTTTCTTT; CDR3aa: CASSEGGRGWVNTEAFF
v_gene: TRBV5-6; d_gene: -; abundance: -; len: 17; j_gene: TRBJ1-5; CDR3nt: TGTGCCAGCAGCACCATCCGCCAGGGGTTGGTGAATCAGCCCCAGCATTTT; CDR3aa: CASSTIRQGLVNQPQHF
v_gene: TRBV5-1; d_gene: TRBD1; abundance: few; len: 15; j_gene: TRBJ2-4; CDR3nt: TGCGCCAGCAATCCGGGACAGGGATTCAGAAACATTCAGTACTTC; CDR3aa: CASNPGQGFRNIQYF
v_gene: TRBV7-3; d_gene: TRBD2; abundance: -; len: 15; j_gene: TRBJ2-5; CDR3nt: TGTGCCAGCAGTTCCAGCGGGGCTGGGGGAGAGACCCAGTACTTC; CDR3aa: CASSSSGAGGETQYF
v_gene: TRBV27; d_gene: -; abundance: -; len: 18; j_gene: TRBJ2-7; CDR3nt: TGTGCCAGCAGTCCGGGACAGGAAAGGGGGGGGCGGTTCTACGAGCAGTACTTC; CDR3aa: CASSPGQERGGRFYEQYF
v_gene: TRBV6-1; d_gene: TRBD1; abundance: few; len: 15; j_gene: TRBJ1-6; CDR3nt: TGTGCCAGCAGTGAAAGGACAGGGGGTAATTCACCCCTCCACTTT; CDR3aa: CASSERTGGNSPLHF
v_gene: TRBV12-3/TRBV12-4; d_gene: -; abundance: -; len: 15; j_gene: TRBJ1-6; CDR3nt: TGTGCCAGCAGTTTATCGGGGGCACTTGGGTCACCCCTCCACTTT; CDR3aa: CASSLSGALGSPLHF
v_gene: TRBV6-1; d_gene: -; abundance: few; len: 14; j_gene: TRBJ2-3; CDR3nt: TGTGCCAGCAGTGAAATTTCAGGGGTAGATACGCAGTATTTT; CDR3aa: CASSEISGVDTQYF
v_gene: TRBV6-1; d_gene: -; abundance: -; len: 15; j_gene: TRBJ2-6; CDR3nt: TGTGCCAGCACCCCAGGGATCTCTGGGGCCAACGTCCTGACTTTC; CDR3aa: CASTPGISGANVLTF
v_gene: TRBV24-1; d_gene: TRBD2; abundance: few; len: 17; j_gene: TRBJ2-5; CDR3nt: TGTGCCACCAGTGAGGGACTAGCGGGGGGCCCCCAAGAGACCCAGTACTTC; CDR3aa: CATSEGLAGGPQETQYF
v_gene: TRBV12-3/TRBV12-4; d_gene: -; abundance: few; len: 15; j_gene: TRBJ2-7; CDR3nt: TGTGCCAGCAGTTTGGAGGGGCGCTTGCCCTACGAGCAGTACTTC; CDR3aa: CASSLEGRLPYEQYF
v_gene: TRBV15; d_gene: TRBD1; abundance: -; len: 16; j_gene: TRBJ1-4; CDR3nt: TGTGCCACCAGCAGGGCCGGGACAGGGGTAAATGAAAAACTGTTTTTT; CDR3aa: CATSRAGTGVNEKLFF
v_gene: TRBV9; d_gene: TRBD1; abundance: -; len: 15; j_gene: TRBJ2-3; CDR3nt: TGTGCCAGCAGCCCGGGGACAGCAACCACAGATACGCAGTATTTT; CDR3aa: CASSPGTATTDTQYF
v_gene: TRBV6-6; d_gene: TRBD2; abundance: -; len: 15; j_gene: TRBJ2-7; CDR3nt: TGTGCCAGCAATAAACCGGGACTAGGGATCCACGAGCAGTACTTC; CDR3aa: CASNKPGLGIHEQYF
v_gene: TRBV7-2; d_gene: -; abundance: few; len: 14; j_gene: TRBJ2-3; CDR3nt: TGTGCCAGCAGCTTAGAGGTCCCGCGAGATACGCAGTATTTT; CDR3aa: CASSLEVPRDTQYF
v_gene: TRBV24-1; d_gene: -; abundance: few; len: 15; j_gene: TRBJ2-3; CDR3nt: TGTGCCACCAGTGATTCGTGGGGGGCCACAGATACGCAGTATTTT; CDR3aa: CATSDSWGATDTQYF
v_gene: TRBV20-1; d_gene: TRBD2; abundance: -; len: 12; j_gene: TRBJ2-7; CDR3nt: TGCAGTGCTACGACTAGCGGGGGACTTAGGAGGTTC; CDR3aa: CSATTSGGLRRF
v_gene: TRBV10-3; d_gene: TRBD1; abundance: -; len: 14; j_gene: TRBJ1-2; CDR3nt: TGTGCCATCACCACAGGGGACCTAAACTATGGCTACACCTTC; CDR3aa: CAITTGDLNYGYTF
v_gene: TRBV7-8; d_gene: TRBD2; abundance: -; len: 15; j_gene: TRBJ2-1; CDR3nt: TGTGCCAGCAGAATACTAGCGAGTGGCTACAATGAGCAGTTCTTC; CDR3aa: CASRILASGYNEQFF
v_gene: TRBV6-6; d_gene: -; abundance: few; len: 14; j_gene: TRBJ2-7; CDR3nt: TGTGCCAGCAGTTATGAGGGGGGCCCATACGAGCAGTACTTC; CDR3aa: CASSYEGGPYEQYF
v_gene: TRBV12-3/TRBV12-4; d_gene: TRBD2; abundance: -; len: 18; j_gene: TRBJ2-4; CDR3nt: TGTGCCAGCACCTACCAAGGGCGGGGGTTACTAGCCAAAAACATTCAGTACTTC; CDR3aa: CASTYQGRGLLAKNIQYF
v_gene: TRBV4-1; d_gene: -; abundance: -; len: 14; j_gene: TRBJ1-2; CDR3nt: TGCGCCAGCAGCCAGGGGGACGGGAACTATGGCTACACCTTC; CDR3aa: CASSQGDGNYGYTF
v_gene: TRBV19; d_gene: TRBD1; abundance: -; len: 14; j_gene: TRBJ2-5; CDR3nt: TGTGCCAGTAGTGACGTACAGGGGAAGGAGACCCAGTACTTC; CDR3aa: CASSDVQGKETQYF
v_gene: TRBV6-2/TRBV6-3; d_gene: TRBD1; abundance: -; len: 15; j_gene: TRBJ2-5; CDR3nt: TGTGCCAGCAGCGACAGGGAGAGGGTCGAGGAGACCCAGTACTTC; CDR3aa: CASSDRERVEETQYF
v_gene: TRBV12-3/TRBV12-4; d_gene: -; abundance: few; len: 13; j_gene: TRBJ1-6; CDR3nt: TGTGCCAGCAGCCCCCAGGAGCTCTCACCCCTCCACTTT; CDR3aa: CASSPQELSPLHF